The TCR beta chain under discussion was sequenced for a study of response to subunit inactivated influenza vaccine. Study-level points and caveats: Few new T cells, the authors suggested, are recruited by each seasonal influenza vaccination.

TCRdb reprocessed the RT-PCR reads with MiXCR, giving one entry per CDR3 protein. The data hold hundreds of thousands of distinct CDR3 sequences, with approximately 21% observed a single time. Trimming cost V 6 bases and J 7 bases; bases outside gene matches: 10. The CDR3 is 14 residues long. Germline lookup yields CDR1 SQVTM and CDR2 ANQGSEA. About this clonotype itself: Its target is not known.

The origin of this receptor is a man aged 50-75 years who received an inactivated influenza vaccine. Specimen: PBMCs from blood, collected approximately 22 months after vaccination. The chain links TRBV29-1 to TRBJ1-2, with 11 bases lining up with TRBD1. CDR3 sequence reads: CSVAITGTGGGYTF. CDR3 nucleotides: TGCAGCGTGGCGATAACCGGGACAGGGGGTGGCTACACCTTC. Filled out from reference TRBV29-1 and TRBJ1-2, the complete variable domain reads SAVISQKPSRDICQRGTSLTIQCQVDSQVTMMFWYRQQPGQSLTLIATANQGSEATYESGFVIDKFPISRPNLTFSTLTVSNMSPEDSSIYLCSVAITGTGGGYTFGSGTRLTVV.